This T cell receptor (beta chain) comes out of a study of CD8+CD57+ T cells in acquired aplastic anemia. In the study overall: On average, sorted CD4+ and CD8+ cells gave roughly 3 ug of DNA. Whole-study results and caveats: Patients and controls had CD8+ Simpson's diversity values that were not significantly distinct. Between patients and controls, 25 to 35 CD8+ CDR3 sequences were found in common.

This clonotype was counted many times. Antigen unknown. CDR1 and CDR2 from the germline V gene are DFQATT and SNEGSKA (reference sequence). The CDR3 is made up of 16 amino acids. The V and J ends lost 6 bases and 0 bases respectively, with 19 bases between them. Those patients picked for sequencing had displayed CD8+CD57+ cell expansion on flow cytometry. By the time of blood sampling, patients had still received no therapy. The TCR beta profiling, which covered VDJ combination and CDR3 sequence, was carried out using genomic DNA as the template. MiXCR, applied by TCRdb to the reads, yields one record per CDR3 protein. The sample has approximately 150,000 distinct CDR3 sequences, less than 60% seen once.

Sequencing input: sorted CD4+, CD8+, or CD8+CD57+ T cells (not recorded which) from PBMCs. The receptor was isolated from a human donor with aplastic anemia. The rearrangement joins TRBV20-1 to TRBJ2-3; tentatively, D is TRBD1 (6 bases). The CDR3 DNA follows: TGCAGTGCCCTGAAGGGACAACCAGGTAGCACAGATACGCAGTATTTT. It is translated as CSALKGQPGSTDTQYF.